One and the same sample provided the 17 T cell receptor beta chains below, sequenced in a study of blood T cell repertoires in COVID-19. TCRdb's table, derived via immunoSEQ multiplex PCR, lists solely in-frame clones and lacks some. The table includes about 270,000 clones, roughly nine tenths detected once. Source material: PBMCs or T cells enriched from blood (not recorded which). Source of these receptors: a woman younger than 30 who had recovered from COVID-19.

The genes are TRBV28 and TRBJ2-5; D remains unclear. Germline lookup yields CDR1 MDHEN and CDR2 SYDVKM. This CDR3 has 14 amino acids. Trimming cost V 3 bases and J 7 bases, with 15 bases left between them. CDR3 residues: CASSLVRQPGTQYF. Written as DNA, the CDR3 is TGTGCCAGCAGTTTGGTTAGACAACCTGGGACCCAGTACTTC. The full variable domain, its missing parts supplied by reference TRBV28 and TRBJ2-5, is DVKVTQSSRYLVKRTGEKVFLECVQDMDHENMFWYRQDPGLGLRLIYFSYDVKMKEKGDIPEGYSVSREKKERFSLILESASTNQTSMYLCASSLVRQPGTQYFGPGTRLLVL.

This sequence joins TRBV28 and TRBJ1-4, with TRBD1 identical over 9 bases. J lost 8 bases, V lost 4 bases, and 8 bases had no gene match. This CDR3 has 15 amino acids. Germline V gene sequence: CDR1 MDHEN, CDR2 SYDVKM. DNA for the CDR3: TGTGCCAGCAGTTCCCTCGGGACAGGGAAAGAAAAACTGTTTTTT. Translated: CASSSLGTGKEKLFF.

CDR3 loop: CASSFAPYNEQFF. The DNA of the CDR3 is TGTGCCAGCAGTTTCGCGCCCTACAATGAGCAGTTCTTC. The V gene is TRBV12-3 or TRBV12-4, the J gene TRBJ2-1; D call uncertain. V shed 3 bases and J shed 2 bases, with 5 bases lying between them. The CDR3 totals 13 residues.

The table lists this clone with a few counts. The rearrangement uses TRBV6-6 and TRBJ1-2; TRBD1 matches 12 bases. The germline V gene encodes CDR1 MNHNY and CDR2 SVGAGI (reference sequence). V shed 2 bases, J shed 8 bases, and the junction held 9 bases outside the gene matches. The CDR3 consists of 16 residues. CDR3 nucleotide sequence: TGTGCCAGCAGTTACGCTGGGACAGGGGGCGCGGAGGGCTACACCTTC. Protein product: CASSYAGTGGAEGYTF.

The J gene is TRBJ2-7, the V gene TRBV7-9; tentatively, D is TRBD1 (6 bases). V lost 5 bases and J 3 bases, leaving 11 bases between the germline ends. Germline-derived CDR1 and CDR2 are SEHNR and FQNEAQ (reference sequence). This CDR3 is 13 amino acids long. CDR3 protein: CASSPTDSYEQYF. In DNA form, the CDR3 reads TGTGCCAGCAGCCCTACGGACAGCTACGAGCAGTACTTC.

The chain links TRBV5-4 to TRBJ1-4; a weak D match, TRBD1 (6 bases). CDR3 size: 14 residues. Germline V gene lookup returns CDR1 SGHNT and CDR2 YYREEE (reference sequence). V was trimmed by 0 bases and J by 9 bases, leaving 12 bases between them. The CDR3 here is CASSLDRADQKLFF. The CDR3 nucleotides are TGTGCCAGCAGCTTGGACAGGGCAGATCAAAAACTGTTTTTT.

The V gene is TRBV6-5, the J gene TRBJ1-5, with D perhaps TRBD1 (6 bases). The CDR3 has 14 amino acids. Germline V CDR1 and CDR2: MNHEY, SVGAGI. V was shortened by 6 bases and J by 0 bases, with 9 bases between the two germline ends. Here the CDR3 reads CASSTGLSNQPQHF. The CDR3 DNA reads TGTGCCAGCAGCACAGGGCTTAGCAATCAGCCCCAGCATTTT.

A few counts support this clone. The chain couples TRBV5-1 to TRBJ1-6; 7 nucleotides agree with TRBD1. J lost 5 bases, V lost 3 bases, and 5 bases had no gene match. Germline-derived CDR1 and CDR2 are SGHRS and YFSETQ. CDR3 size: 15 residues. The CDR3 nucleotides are TGCGCCAGCAGCTGGCAGGGGGTCGATAATTCACCCCTCCACTTT. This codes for CASSWQGVDNSPLHF.

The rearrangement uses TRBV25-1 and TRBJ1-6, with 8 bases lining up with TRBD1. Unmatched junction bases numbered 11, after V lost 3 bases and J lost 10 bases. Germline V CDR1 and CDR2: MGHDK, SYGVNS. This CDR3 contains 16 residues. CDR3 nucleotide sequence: TGTGCCAGCAGTGAGCCCCGGACAGGGAGGTCATCACCCCTCCACTTT. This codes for CASSEPRTGRSSPLHF. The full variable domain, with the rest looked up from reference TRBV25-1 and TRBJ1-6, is EADIYQTPRYLVIGTGKKITLECSQTMGHDKMYWYQQDPGMELHLIHYSYGVNSTEKGDLSSESTVSRIRTEHFPLTLESARPSHTSQYLCASSEPRTGRSSPLHFGNGTRLTVT.

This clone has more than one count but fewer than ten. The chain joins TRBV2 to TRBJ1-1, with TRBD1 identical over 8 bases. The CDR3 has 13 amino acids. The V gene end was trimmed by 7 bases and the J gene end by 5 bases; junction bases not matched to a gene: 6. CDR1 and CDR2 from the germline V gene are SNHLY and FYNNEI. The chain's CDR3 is CASTTTGGTEAFF. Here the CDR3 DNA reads TGTGCCAGCACCACAACAGGGGGTACTGAAGCTTTCTTT.

The CDR3 DNA follows: TGTGCCAGCAGCTTCCAGAATCAGCCCCAGCATTTT. Protein: CASSFQNQPQHF. The chain combines TRBV7-9 with TRBJ1-5; no reliable D call. The CDR3 loop spans 12 amino acids. Per the germline V gene, CDR1 is SEHNR and CDR2 is FQNEAQ (reference sequence). V lost 3 bases and J lost 4, with 4 bases in between.

CDR3: CASSLGDRDSYEQYF. As DNA, the CDR3 is TGTGCCAGCAGCTTGGGGGACAGGGACTCCTACGAGCAGTACTTC. The chain carries TRBV5-4 and TRBJ2-7; 9 nucleotides match TRBD1. V gave up 0 bases and J gave up 0 bases; unmatched junction bases: 1. The CDR3 loop spans 15 amino acids. Germline V gene lookup returns CDR1 SGHNT and CDR2 YYREEE (reference sequence).

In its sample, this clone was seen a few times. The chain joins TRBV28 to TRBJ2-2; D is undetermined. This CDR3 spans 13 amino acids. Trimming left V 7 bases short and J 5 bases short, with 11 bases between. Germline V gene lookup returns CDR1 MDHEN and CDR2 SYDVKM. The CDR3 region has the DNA TGTGCCAGCATCCAAGATCGGACCGGGGAGCTGTTTTTT. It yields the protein CASIQDRTGELFF. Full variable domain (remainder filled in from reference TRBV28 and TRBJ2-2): DVKVTQSSRYLVKRTGEKVFLECVQDMDHENMFWYRQDPGLGLRLIYFSYDVKMKEKGDIPEGYSVSREKKERFSLILESASTNQTSMYLCASIQDRTGELFFGEGSRLTVL.

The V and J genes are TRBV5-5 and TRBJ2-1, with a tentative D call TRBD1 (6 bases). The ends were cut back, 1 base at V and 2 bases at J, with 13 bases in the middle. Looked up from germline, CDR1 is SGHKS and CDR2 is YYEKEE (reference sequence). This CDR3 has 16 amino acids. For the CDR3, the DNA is TGTGCCAGCAGCTTGACCCGGGACATCACCTACAATGAGCAGTTCTTC. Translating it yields CASSLTRDITYNEQFF.

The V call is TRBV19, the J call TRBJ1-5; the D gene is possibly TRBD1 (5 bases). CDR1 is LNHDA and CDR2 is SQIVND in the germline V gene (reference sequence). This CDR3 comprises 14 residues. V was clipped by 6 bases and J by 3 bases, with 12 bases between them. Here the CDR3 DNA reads TGTGCCAGTAGCACGGACATATACAATCAGCCCCAGCATTTT. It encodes CASSTDIYNQPQHF.

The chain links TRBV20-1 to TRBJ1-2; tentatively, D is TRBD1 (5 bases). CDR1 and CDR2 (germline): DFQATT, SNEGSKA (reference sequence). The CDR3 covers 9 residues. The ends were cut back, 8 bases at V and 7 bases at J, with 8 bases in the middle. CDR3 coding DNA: TGCAGTCTAGGGGCTGGCTACACCTTC. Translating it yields CSLGAGYTF.

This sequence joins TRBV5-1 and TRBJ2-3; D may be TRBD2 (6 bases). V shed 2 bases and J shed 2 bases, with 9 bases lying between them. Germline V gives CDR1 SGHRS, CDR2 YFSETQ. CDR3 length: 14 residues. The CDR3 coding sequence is TGCGCCAGCAGCTTCGCGGGGACCACAGATACGCAGTATTTT. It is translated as CASSFAGTTDTQYF.